What follows is one TCR beta chain and its context. The data belong to a study of blood T cell repertoires in COVID-19. Trimming pared 1 base from V and 5 bases from J, leaving 6 bases between. The CDR3 covers 13 residues. CDR1 and CDR2 (germline): SGHDN, FVKESK. Authors' data handling: Scientists estimated how many nucleated cells there were by amplifying reference gene primers. Only in-frame clones appear in the TCRdb table, and some are missing; sequencing was by immunoSEQ multiplex PCR. V and J calls and clone size are those listed in that table; D and trimming were worked out from the DNA. The table shows about 210,000 clones, with around nine tenths occurring only once.

The chain joins TRBV14 to TRBJ1-5, with no clear D. The sequenced material came from peripheral blood. The origin of this receptor is a woman between 40 and 50 years old with acute or convalescent COVID-19. The CDR3 protein is CASSQARDQPQHF. CDR3 DNA sequence: TGTGCCAGCAGCCAAGCGCGTGATCAGCCCCAGCATTTT.